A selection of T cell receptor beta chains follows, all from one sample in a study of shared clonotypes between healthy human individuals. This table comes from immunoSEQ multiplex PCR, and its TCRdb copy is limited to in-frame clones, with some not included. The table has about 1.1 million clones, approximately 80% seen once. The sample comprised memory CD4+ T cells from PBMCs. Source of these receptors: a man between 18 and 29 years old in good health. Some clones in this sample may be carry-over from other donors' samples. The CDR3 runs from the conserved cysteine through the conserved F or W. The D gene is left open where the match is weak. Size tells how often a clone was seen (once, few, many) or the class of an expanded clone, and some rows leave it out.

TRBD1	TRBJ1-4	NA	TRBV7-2	CASSPPGTGGEKLFF	TGTGCCAGCAGCCCCCCGGGGACAGGGGGTGAAAAACTGTTTTTT
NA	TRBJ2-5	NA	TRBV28	CASSFGSGYSQETQYF	TGTGCCAGCAGTTTTGGGAGCGGCTACTCCCAAGAGACCCAGTACTTC
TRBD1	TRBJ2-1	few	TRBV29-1	CSLKGQGQAPRATYNEQFF	TGCAGCTTAAAAGGCCAAGGACAGGCTCCCCGGGCTACCTACAATGAGCAGTTCTTC
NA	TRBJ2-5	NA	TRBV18	CASSIGQPAETQYF	TGTGCCAGCTCAATCGGACAGCCAGCAGAGACCCAGTACTTC
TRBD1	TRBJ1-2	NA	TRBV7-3	CASSPETGVAYGYTF	TGTGCCAGCAGCCCGGAGACAGGGGTTGCCTATGGCTACACCTTC
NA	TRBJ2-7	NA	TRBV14	CASSLLGYSREQYF	TGTGCCAGCAGTCTACTAGGTTACTCGCGCGAGCAGTACTTC
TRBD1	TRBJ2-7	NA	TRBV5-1	CASSLGGTGANEQYF	TGCGCCAGCAGCTTGGGAGGGACAGGGGCAAACGAGCAGTACTTC
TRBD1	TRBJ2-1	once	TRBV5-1	CASSPDRGRVFSYNEQFF	TGCGCCAGCAGCCCAGACAGGGGTAGGGTTTTCTCCTACAATGAGCAGTTCTTC
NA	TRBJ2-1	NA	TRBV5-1	CASSPGGSNNEQFF	TGCGCCAGCAGCCCTGGGGGGTCTAACAATGAGCAGTTCTTC
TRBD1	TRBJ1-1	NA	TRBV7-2	CASSFKGQGLSTEAFF	TGTGCCAGCAGCTTCAAGGGACAGGGGTTGAGCACTGAAGCTTTCTTT
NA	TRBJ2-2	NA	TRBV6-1	CASSAFPPVYEGGELFF	TGTGCCAGCAGTGCCTTTCCCCCCGTCTATGAGGGGGGGGAGCTGTTTTTT
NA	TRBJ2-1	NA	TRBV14	CASSPTIAYNEQFF	TGTGCCAGCAGCCCAACAATCGCCTACAATGAGCAGTTCTTC
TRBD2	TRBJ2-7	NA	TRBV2	CASSDGTSGIEQYF	TGTGCCAGCAGTGACGGGACTAGCGGGATCGAGCAGTACTTC
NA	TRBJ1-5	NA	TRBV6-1	CASSEGGWARVNSNQPQHF	TGTGCCAGCAGTGAAGGGGGATGGGCGCGGGTTAATAGCAATCAGCCCCAGCATTTT
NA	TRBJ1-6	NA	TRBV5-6	CASSSNVRGYSPLHF	TGTGCCAGCAGCTCCAACGTTCGAGGTTATTCACCCCTCCACTTT
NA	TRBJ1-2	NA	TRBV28	CASTRKAGYGYTF	TGTGCCAGCACCCGAAAAGCGGGCTATGGCTACACCTTC